This passage covers 7 T cell receptor beta chains from one sample sequenced in a study of CD8 T cells in ankylosing spondylitis. Using its own MiXCR run on the 5' RACE reads, TCRdb lists one record per CDR3 protein. The table shows 200,000 to 250,000 distinct CDR3 sequences, with approximately 11% occurring only once. The specimen sequenced was blood, either unsorted or a sorted T cell fraction (not recorded which). Every receptor here comes from a male donor with ankylosing spondylitis or in good health (not recorded which).

This clonotype was seen only a few times. The rearrangement joins TRBV27 to TRBJ2-5; perhaps TRBD1 as D (6 bases). This CDR3 is 14 amino acids long. Germline CDR1 and CDR2: MNHEY and SMNVEV (reference sequence). V lost 9 bases and J 4 bases, leaving 18 bases between the germline ends. CDR3 nucleotide sequence: TGTGCCAGTAAACCCGGCAGGGGTGGAGAGACCCAGTACTTC. This translates into CASKPGRGGETQYF.

This clonotype was picked up many times. CDR3 residues: CASRPGEGNTEAFF. The CDR3 DNA is TGCGCCAGCAGACCAGGGGAAGGAAACACTGAAGCTTTCTTT. The chain couples TRBV5-1 to TRBJ1-1, with a weak D call TRBD1 (6 bases). CDR3 length: 14 amino acids. CDR1 SGHRS and CDR2 YFSETQ come from the germline V gene. Trimming cost V 5 bases and J 2 bases, with 13 bases left between them.

The V gene is TRBV6-2 or TRBV6-3, the J gene TRBJ2-1; D ambiguous. The CDR3 length is 17 residues. V was clipped by 2 bases and J by 0 bases, with 14 bases between them. Per germline, CDR1 MNHEY and CDR2 SVGEGT. The CDR3 spells CASSYPPTSYSYNEQFF. As DNA, the CDR3 is TGTGCCAGCAGTTACCCTCCTACCAGTTACTCCTACAATGAGCAGTTCTTC.

There are a few counts of this clonotype. The DNA for the CDR3 is TGTGCCAGCAGCTACAGGGACAATCGCTACACCTTC. Translated, it gives CASSYRDNRYTF. This chain uses TRBV7-2 with TRBJ1-2, with D maybe TRBD1 (6 bases). Germline V gene sequence: CDR1 SGHTA, CDR2 FQGNSA. The CDR3 spans 12 residues. V was clipped by 4 bases and J by 9 bases, with 12 bases between them.

The sample holds many counts of this clonotype. V is TRBV9 and J is TRBJ2-3, with 10 bases lining up with TRBD2. V was pared by 0 bases and J by 5 bases, with 9 bases of the junction left unmatched. This CDR3 is 17 amino acids long. CDR1 and CDR2 (germline): SGDLS, YYNGEE. The CDR3 bases are TGTGCCAGCAGCGTAGGGCTCCTAGCGGGGGTGGAAGATACGCAGTATTTT. Translation gives CASSVGLLAGVEDTQYF.

The rearrangement joins TRBV7-2 to TRBJ1-2, with TRBD1 matching over 7 bases. Germline V gives CDR1 SGHTA, CDR2 FQGNSA. The CDR3 runs 13 residues. The V segment lost 5 bases and the J segment 7 bases; nucleotides outside the gene matches: 7. This chain's CDR3 is CASSPRGRLGYTF. Written as DNA, the CDR3 is TGTGCCAGCAGCCCTAGGGGGCGTCTTGGCTACACCTTC.

CDR3 bases: TGCGCCAGCAGCTTGATCGTAGCGGGGGATACAGATACGCAGTATTTT. This sequence encodes CASSLIVAGDTDTQYF. This sequence joins TRBV5-1 and TRBJ2-3; 9 nucleotides line up with TRBD2. J was trimmed by 3 bases and V by 1 base; bases with no gene match: 6. The germline gives CDR1 SGHRS, CDR2 YFSETQ. The CDR3 runs 16 residues.